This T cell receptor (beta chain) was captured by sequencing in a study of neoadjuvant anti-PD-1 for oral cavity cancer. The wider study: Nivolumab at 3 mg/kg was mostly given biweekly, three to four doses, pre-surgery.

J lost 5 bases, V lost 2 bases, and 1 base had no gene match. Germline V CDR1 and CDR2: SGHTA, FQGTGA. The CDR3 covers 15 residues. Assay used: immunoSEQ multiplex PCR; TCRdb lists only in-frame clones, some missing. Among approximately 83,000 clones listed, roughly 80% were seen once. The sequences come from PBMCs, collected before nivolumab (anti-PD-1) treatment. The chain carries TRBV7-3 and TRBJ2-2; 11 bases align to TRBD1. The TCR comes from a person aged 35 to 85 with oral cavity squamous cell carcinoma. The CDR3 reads CASSLGDRGTGELFF. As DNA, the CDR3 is TGTGCCAGCAGCTTAGGGGACAGGGGGACCGGGGAGCTGTTTTTT.